Listed below are T cell receptor beta chains from one sample, sequenced in a study of blood T cells in healthy people across ages. TCRdb analysed the 5' RACE reads with MiXCR anew, one entry per CDR3 protein. The table records more than 900,000 distinct CDR3 sequences, under 35% of them present only once. These same records also appear under a second study, on T cells of mothers and their children.

Sequenced: blood. Receptors were obtained from a middle-aged woman in good health. The CDR3 runs from the conserved cysteine through the conserved F or W. Each record gives: V gene, D gene, J gene, clone size, CDR3 protein, CDR3 DNA. A D gene is named only where the DNA matches it firmly. Some rows mark clone size as missing; the rest say once, few, many or name a class of expanded clone.

V gene: TRBV9; D gene: TRBD1; J gene: TRBJ1-3; clone size: NA; CDR3 protein: CASSAGTGGFSGNTIYF; CDR3 DNA: TGTGCCAGCAGCGCCGGGACAGGGGGTTTCTCTGGAAACACCATATATTTT
V gene: TRBV20-1; D gene: TRBD2; J gene: TRBJ2-3; clone size: many; CDR3 protein: CSAPLTSGSTDTQYF; CDR3 DNA: TGCAGTGCTCCACTGACTAGCGGCTCCACAGATACGCAGTATTTT
V gene: TRBV20-1; D gene: NA; J gene: TRBJ1-1; clone size: few; CDR3 protein: CSAAQGHSTTEAFF; CDR3 DNA: TGCAGTGCTGCCCAGGGACATTCGACTACTGAAGCTTTCTTT
V gene: TRBV4-3; D gene: TRBD2; J gene: TRBJ2-5; clone size: NA; CDR3 protein: CAGSPRWAGGEETQYF; CDR3 DNA: TGCGCCGGCAGCCCACGATGGGCGGGGGGGGAAGAGACCCAGTACTTC
V gene: TRBV15; D gene: NA; J gene: TRBJ2-5; clone size: NA; CDR3 protein: CATSRGAIETQYF; CDR3 DNA: TGTGCCACCAGCAGAGGGGCGATTGAGACCCAGTACTTC
V gene: TRBV4-3; D gene: TRBD2; J gene: TRBJ2-1; clone size: many; CDR3 protein: CASSQETSGGLNGEQFF; CDR3 DNA: TGCGCCAGCAGCCAAGAGACTAGCGGGGGGCTGAATGGTGAGCAGTTCTTC
V gene: TRBV29-1; D gene: TRBD2; J gene: TRBJ2-3; clone size: NA; CDR3 protein: CSVDKGGTSGIERTDTQYF; CDR3 DNA: TGCAGCGTGGATAAGGGGGGGACTAGCGGGATAGAACGCACAGATACGCAGTATTTT
V gene: TRBV2; D gene: TRBD1; J gene: TRBJ1-5; clone size: many; CDR3 protein: CASSRTGVQPQHF; CDR3 DNA: TGTGCCAGCAGTAGGACAGGGGTTCAGCCCCAGCATTTT
V gene: TRBV4-3; D gene: TRBD2; J gene: TRBJ2-1; clone size: NA; CDR3 protein: CASSQGKVAGGFRNEQFF; CDR3 DNA: TGCGCCAGCAGCCAAGGAAAGGTAGCGGGGGGGTTCAGGAATGAGCAGTTCTTC
V gene: TRBV10-2; D gene: TRBD1; J gene: TRBJ2-4; clone size: many; CDR3 protein: CASKRGQGINIQYF; CDR3 DNA: TGCGCCAGCAAAAGAGGACAGGGGATAAACATTCAGTACTTC
V gene: TRBV12-3/TRBV12-4; D gene: NA; J gene: TRBJ1-2; clone size: many; CDR3 protein: CASSPYFNYGYTF; CDR3 DNA: TGTGCCAGCAGTCCTTACTTTAACTATGGCTACACCTTC
V gene: TRBV28; D gene: NA; J gene: TRBJ2-7; clone size: NA; CDR3 protein: CASSLGSFREEQYF; CDR3 DNA: TGTGCCAGCAGTTTAGGTTCGTTCAGGGAGGAGCAGTACTTC
V gene: TRBV5-1; D gene: NA; J gene: TRBJ2-3; clone size: few; CDR3 protein: CASNSWMIDIQVTDTQYF; CDR3 DNA: TGCGCCAGCAACTCTTGGATGATTGACATCCAGGTCACAGATACGCAGTATTTT
V gene: TRBV20-1; D gene: TRBD2; J gene: TRBJ2-7; clone size: many; CDR3 protein: CSARGGYGGTYYEQYF; CDR3 DNA: TGCAGTGCTAGAGGAGGGTACGGGGGGACGTACTACGAGCAGTACTTC
V gene: TRBV20-1; D gene: NA; J gene: TRBJ2-7; clone size: many; CDR3 protein: CSAPALLKNYEQYF; CDR3 DNA: TGCAGTGCTCCTGCCCTTTTAAAAAACTACGAGCAGTACTTC
V gene: TRBV12-3/TRBV12-4; D gene: NA; J gene: TRBJ2-5; clone size: NA; CDR3 protein: CASSLMSGSQEQYF; CDR3 DNA: TGTGCCAGCAGTTTAATGTCAGGGTCGCAAGAGCAGTACTTC
V gene: TRBV4-2; D gene: NA; J gene: TRBJ2-2; clone size: NA; CDR3 protein: CASSQLTGDSGELFF; CDR3 DNA: TGTGCCAGCAGCCAACTTACCGGGGATTCCGGGGAGCTGTTTTTT
V gene: TRBV27; D gene: NA; J gene: TRBJ1-2; clone size: few; CDR3 protein: CASSLKEYYGYTF; CDR3 DNA: TGTGCCAGCAGTTTAAAGGAGTACTATGGCTACACCTTC
V gene: TRBV6-2/TRBV6-3; D gene: NA; J gene: TRBJ2-7; clone size: NA; CDR3 protein: CASSFGGGGRHEQYF; CDR3 DNA: TGTGCCAGCAGTTTCGGAGGGGGAGGTCGCCACGAGCAGTACTTC
V gene: TRBV5-1; D gene: NA; J gene: TRBJ1-6; clone size: many; CDR3 protein: CASSLDGAGNSPLHF; CDR3 DNA: TGCGCCAGCAGCTTGGACGGGGCCGGGAATTCACCCCTCCACTTT
V gene: TRBV12-3/TRBV12-4; D gene: TRBD1; J gene: TRBJ2-7; clone size: NA; CDR3 protein: CASRKDRGRGYEQYF; CDR3 DNA: TGTGCCAGCAGAAAGGACAGGGGGCGCGGTTACGAGCAGTACTTC
V gene: TRBV7-2; D gene: TRBD1; J gene: TRBJ1-3; clone size: NA; CDR3 protein: CASSARQGSSGNTIYF; CDR3 DNA: TGTGCCAGCAGCGCGCGACAGGGATCCTCTGGAAACACCATATATTTT
V gene: TRBV7-2; D gene: NA; J gene: TRBJ2-1; clone size: few; CDR3 protein: CASSPRRVDYEQFF; CDR3 DNA: TGTGCCAGCAGCCCACGGAGGGTAGACTACGAGCAGTTCTTC
V gene: TRBV11-2; D gene: NA; J gene: TRBJ1-2; clone size: few; CDR3 protein: CASSLGNIPEGGGYTF; CDR3 DNA: TGTGCCAGCAGCTTAGGAAACATCCCAGAAGGGGGGGGCTACACCTTC